The 23 T cell receptor beta chains below all came from one sample that was sequenced in a study of T cells expressing NK-cell markers. TCRdb reworked the 5' RACE reads into one entry per CDR3 protein, no DNA. Its table lists roughly 120,000 distinct CDR3 sequences. The sample consisted of blood T cells: a sorted CD56 or NKG2C T cell subset, CD4+ or CD8+ T cells, or bulk PBMC T cells (not recorded which). These TCRs come from a woman aged 18-70 years in good health.

The gene calls are TRBV6-5 and TRBJ1-2; without DNA, the TCRdb call of TRBD1 cannot be checked. CDR1 MNHEY and CDR2 SVGAGI come from the germline V gene. The CDR3 length is 14 residues. The CDR3 sequence is CASSYQGAVSGYTF.

The chain recombines TRBV12-3 or TRBV12-4 with TRBJ2-1. This CDR3 has 13 residues. CDR3 in amino acids: CASSSRVAEEQFF.

The CDR3 protein is CASSQLTGATYEQYF. This chain joins TRBV4-3 and TRBJ2-7. Germline CDR1 and CDR2: LGHNA and YSLEER. This CDR3 region has 15 residues.

The chain has TRBV20-1 and TRBJ2-7. Germline V gives CDR1 DFQATT, CDR2 SNEGSKA (reference sequence). The CDR3 sequence is 11 residues long. The CDR3 loop is CSARGNYEQYF.

This rearrangement joins TRBV6-5 to TRBJ2-1; the D call of TRBD2 rests on TCRdb alone, since no DNA is present to check it. There are 17 residues in the CDR3. Germline-derived CDR1 and CDR2 are MNHEY and SVGAGI. The CDR3 region is CASSYGLAGEFGNEQFF.

This sequence joins TRBV5-4 and TRBJ2-4; with no DNA, the TCRdb D assignment of TRBD1 cannot be verified. The CDR3 extends over 14 amino acids. Germline lookup yields CDR1 SGHNT and CDR2 YYREEE (reference sequence). The CDR3 loop is CASSLTGQGNIQYF.

The chain is built from TRBV30 and TRBJ1-1. The CDR3 is 11 residues long. The germline V gene has CDR1 GTSNPN and CDR2 SVGIG (reference sequence). The CDR3 protein is CAWSVGTEAFF.

This chain links TRBV29-1 with TRBJ2-7. The CDR3 is made up of 13 amino acids. Germline V gene lookup returns CDR1 SQVTM and CDR2 ANQGSEA. CDR3 sequence: CSVEAADSYEQYF.

The rearrangement joins TRBV7-3 to TRBJ2-1; TCRdb names TRBD2, which stays unverified in the absence of DNA. The CDR3 covers 15 residues. The V gene's germline CDR1 is SGHTA and CDR2 FQGTGA. The CDR3 loop is CASSLNRVGRHEQFF.

The chain is built from TRBV12-3 or TRBV12-4 and TRBJ1-4; lacking DNA, the TRBD1 call made by TCRdb goes unchecked. The CDR3 sequence is 15 residues long. This CDR3 is CASTRQSATNEKLFF.

The chain employs TRBV5-6 and TRBJ2-3; TCRdb designates TRBD2, a call that cannot be tested without DNA. The CDR3 has 16 residues. Germline V CDR1 and CDR2: SGHDT, YYEEEE. CDR3: CASSSWTSGGAGTQYF.

This chain joins TRBV4-3 and TRBJ2-3; TCRdb designates TRBD1, a call that cannot be tested without DNA. Germline V gives CDR1 LGHNA, CDR2 YSLEER. This CDR3 spans 17 amino acids. This chain's CDR3 is CASSQDPGRGGADTQYF.

This sequence joins TRBV7-9 and TRBJ2-1. Germline V gene sequence: CDR1 SEHNR, CDR2 FQNEAQ (reference sequence). The CDR3 consists of 11 residues. This CDR3 is CASSLVGVQFF.

The gene calls are TRBV10-3 and TRBJ2-1; checking the TCRdb D call of TRBD1 is not possible without DNA. This CDR3 has 18 residues. Germline assignment: CDR1 ENHRY and CDR2 SYGVKD. The CDR3 here is CAISEAQGRQGAHNEQFF.

The chain combines TRBV20-1 with TRBJ2-7. Germline lookup yields CDR1 DFQATT and CDR2 SNEGSKA (reference sequence). CDR3 size: 14 residues. CDR3 sequence reads: CSAGFAATLYEQYF.

This chain uses TRBV20-1 with TRBJ1-1. Per the germline V gene, CDR1 is DFQATT and CDR2 is SNEGSKA (reference sequence). This CDR3 is built from 13 residues. The CDR3: CSARGEGETEAFF.

This rearrangement joins TRBV19 to TRBJ2-2; TCRdb's D gene call, TRBD2, goes unchecked for lack of DNA. The CDR3 runs to 17 residues. Per the germline V gene, CDR1 is LNHDA and CDR2 is SQIVND (reference sequence). CDR3 amino acids: CASSYTSGSWNTGELFF.

V gene TRBV6-4 combines with J gene TRBJ2-2; the D gene TCRdb calls, TRBD2, cannot be checked with no DNA. Looked up from germline, CDR1 is MRHNA and CDR2 is SNTAGT. The length of the CDR3 is 15 residues. CDR3 region: CASSGLAGGSGELFF.

The V gene is TRBV9, the J gene TRBJ1-2. The length of the CDR3 is 14 residues. The germline CDR1 and CDR2 sequences are SGDLS and YYNGEE. This CDR3 is CASSVVTADYGYTF. Looking up the rest from reference TRBV9 and TRBJ1-2 gives the full variable domain: DSGVTQTPKHLITATGQRVTLRCSPRSGDLSVYWYQQSLDQGLQFLIQYYNGEERAKGNILERFSAQQFPDLHSELNLSSLELGDSALYFCASSVVTADYGYTFGSGTRLTVV.

CDR3 residues: CASSLGPTYTEAFF. The chain employs TRBV7-6 and TRBJ1-1. Germline CDR1 is SGHVS and CDR2 is FNYEAQ. The CDR3 runs to 14 residues.

This chain joins TRBV11-2 and TRBJ2-5. The germline CDR1 and CDR2 sequences are SGHAT and FQNNGV. CDR3 length: 15 residues. CDR3: CASSSPFWDSKTQYF.

The CDR3 loop reads CASSSSRWGTGELFF. The chain carries TRBV6-2 or TRBV6-3 and TRBJ2-2; TCRdb calls TRBD1, which cannot be checked without DNA. CDR1 is MNHEY, CDR2 SVGEGT, per germline. This CDR3 comprises 15 residues.

V and J are TRBV19 and TRBJ1-1; the D gene TCRdb calls, TRBD1, cannot be checked with no DNA. CDR3 length: 12 amino acids. The V gene's germline CDR1 is LNHDA and CDR2 SQIVND (reference sequence). The CDR3 spells CACQRGPTEAFF.